Shown below are 3 T cell receptor beta chains from a single sample sequenced in a study of cytomegalovirus exposure and HLA in healthy donors. This PCR relied on a set of 60 Vbeta primers and 13 Jbeta primers. Clones were sequenced by immunoSEQ multiplex PCR, and TCRdb holds only the in-frame ones, with some missing. The table records 130,000 to 150,000 clones, about 82% of them present only once. Sequencing used PBMCs. These receptors all come from a woman aged 40 to 50 in good health and CMV-seropositive.

In its sample, this clone was seen a few times. This chain joins TRBV28 and TRBJ1-4, with D uncertain. Per germline, CDR1 MDHEN and CDR2 SYDVKM. The CDR3 loop spans 15 amino acids. V lost 2 bases and J lost 10, with 17 bases in between. The CDR3 is CASSLGGSAWGKLFF. The CDR3 DNA follows: TGTGCCAGCAGTTTAGGAGGGTCCGCGTGGGGAAAACTGTTTTTT.

The chain is built from TRBV7-2 and TRBJ1-4; D is ambiguous. CDR3 size: 14 residues. Per germline, CDR1 SGHTA and CDR2 FQGNSA. V was cut by 2 bases and J by 1 base, with 5 bases left in between. The CDR3 region is CASSLTETNEKLFF. CDR3 DNA sequence: TGTGCCAGCAGCTTAACAGAAACTAATGAAAAACTGTTTTTT.

J is TRBJ2-3 and V is TRBV19, with D perhaps matching TRBD2 (5 bases). V was shortened by 3 bases and J by 2 bases, with 9 bases between the two germline ends. The CDR3 runs to 14 residues. CDR1 and CDR2 from the germline V gene are LNHDA and SQIVND (reference sequence). This CDR3 reads CASSIRLFTDTQYF. DNA of the CDR3: TGTGCCAGTAGTATTCGACTATTCACAGATACGCAGTATTTT.